This is a list of T cell receptor beta chains from one sample in a study of beta chain features in type 1 diabetes. Data came from immunoSEQ multiplex PCR; TCRdb stores just in-frame clones and leaves some out. The table has fewer than 400,000 clones, 7.5% to 9% seen once; the top ten hold more than 0.4%. The sample comprised central memory CD4+ T cells from blood. Receptors were obtained from a woman in her late teens or twenties in good health. Both conserved end residues are part of each CDR3. The D gene is left open where the match is weak. Rows give clone size only sometimes, using once, few, many, or a class for an expanded clone.

clone_size,d_call,j_call,v_call,cdr3_nt,cdr3_aa
NA,NA,TRBJ1-2,TRBV5-4,TGTGCCAGCGGGGTCGAGGATGGCTATGGCTACACCTTC,CASGVEDGYGYTF
many,NA,TRBJ2-6,TRBV7-9,TGTGCCAGCAGGGACAATTCGGCTGGGGCCAACGTCCTGACTTTC,CASRDNSAGANVLTF
NA,NA,TRBJ2-7,TRBV5-6,TGTGCCAGCAGCTTTTGGCAGCAGAGGACCGAGCAGTACTTC,CASSFWQQRTEQYF
few,NA,TRBJ2-1,TRBV7-9,TGTGCCAGCAGCTTAGGCTCCGCAGGGCTAGTATATGAGCAGTTCTTC,CASSLGSAGLVYEQFF
NA,TRBD2,TRBJ2-4,TRBV7-9,TGTGCCAGCAGCACAGGACTAGCGGGAGGGCGAGGAAACATTCAGTACTTC,CASSTGLAGGRGNIQYF
many,TRBD1,TRBJ2-5,TRBV4-3,TGCGCCAGCAGCCAGGGGACAGGGATGTACCAAGAGACCCAGTACTTC,CASSQGTGMYQETQYF
few,NA,TRBJ2-3,TRBV5-1,TGCGCCAGCAGCTTGTCTACTAGAGCGGATACGCAGTATTTT,CASSLSTRADTQYF
few,TRBD1,TRBJ2-3,TRBV5-5,TGTGCCAGCAGCCAAGATCTTATGGGACAGGGGTCGCAGTATTTT,CASSQDLMGQGSQYF
NA,NA,TRBJ1-5,TRBV5-1,TGCGCCAGCAGCTTACAGGGACTTAGCAATCAGCCCCAGCATTTT,CASSLQGLSNQPQHF
few,NA,TRBJ1-2,TRBV18,TGTGCCAGCTCATCAAGAACCCAGACAGGCGCAAACTATGGCTACACCTTC,CASSSRTQTGANYGYTF
few,NA,TRBJ2-2,TRBV2,TGTGCCAGCAGGGTGAACGGGGAGCTGTTTTTT,CASRVNGELFF
few,NA,TRBJ2-1,TRBV5-8,TGTGCCAGCAGCTTGTTCGGCGGGAAGTTCTTC,CASSLFGGKFF
NA,TRBD1,TRBJ1-4,TRBV5-6,TGTGCCAGCAGCTTTTTTCGAGGACAGGCAACTAATGAAAAACTGTTTTTT,CASSFFRGQATNEKLFF
NA,NA,TRBJ2-3,TRBV2,TGTGCCAGCAGCCCCGGACAGATCACAGATACGCAGTATTTT,CASSPGQITDTQYF
NA,NA,TRBJ2-1,TRBV5-4,TGTGCCAGCAGCTTGGACCCTCAGGTCAATGAGCAGTTCTTC,CASSLDPQVNEQFF
NA,TRBD1,TRBJ2-5,TRBV6-1,TGTGCCAGCAGATATCAAGGGGGCCAACAAGAGACCCAGTACTTC,CASRYQGGQQETQYF
NA,TRBD1,TRBJ1-1,TRBV7-8,TGTGCCAGCAGCCTAATGACAGGGGCAGCGAACACTGAAGCTTTCTTT,CASSLMTGAANTEAFF
NA,TRBD1,TRBJ1-2,TRBV7-2,TGTGCCAGCAGCTCTTCAGGGGGAGGTTATTACTATGGCTACACCTTC,CASSSSGGGYYYGYTF
NA,TRBD2,TRBJ2-3,TRBV5-1,TGCGCCAGCAGCTCGTTCGCGGTAGCGGGAGTAGATACGCAGTATTTT,CASSSFAVAGVDTQYF
NA,NA,TRBJ1-3,TRBV5-6,TGTGCCAGCAGCTGGGGCAGAAGCTCTGGAAACACCATATATTTT,CASSWGRSSGNTIYF
NA,NA,TRBJ2-2,TRBV5-6,TGTGCCAGCAGCTACCGGAAAGCTGGCACCGGGGAGCTGTTTTTT,CASSYRKAGTGELFF
NA,NA,TRBJ2-2,TRBV7-7,TGTGCTAGCAGCCCAGGGGTGATGGGCACCGGGGAGCTGTTTTTT,CASSPGVMGTGELFF
few,NA,TRBJ2-5,TRBV9,TGTGCCAGCAGCGTAGGGTCCTACCAAGAGACCCAGTACTTC,CASSVGSYQETQYF
few,TRBD2,TRBJ2-7,TRBV7-9,TGTGCCAGCAGCCCAAAACGGACTAGCATCGAGCAGTACTTC,CASSPKRTSIEQYF
few,TRBD2,TRBJ2-5,TRBV6-1,TGTGCCAGCGGGACTAGCGGCACCCAAGAGACCCAGTACTTC,CASGTSGTQETQYF
NA,TRBD1,TRBJ2-2,TRBV11-1,TGTGCCAGCAGTTACCCCCGACAGGGTTCGAACACCGGGGAGCTGTTTTTT,CASSYPRQGSNTGELFF
few,TRBD2,TRBJ2-7,TRBV11-2,TGTGCCAGCCGAGGGACTACCGGAATCTACGAGCAGTACTTC,CASRGTTGIYEQYF
NA,TRBD2,TRBJ2-3,TRBV7-2,TGTGCCAGCAGCTTAGGGGGCGGGAGGGTCACAGATACGCAGTATTTT,CASSLGGGRVTDTQYF
few,TRBD1,TRBJ2-1,TRBV5-4,TGTGCCAGCAGCGAGAGACAGGGCCCCAATGAGCAGTTCTTC,CASSERQGPNEQFF
few,TRBD1,TRBJ2-4,TRBV25-1,TGTGCCAGCAGTGGCGCCCGGACAGGGGGAAAAAACATTCAGTACTTC,CASSGARTGGKNIQYF
few,NA,TRBJ2-5,TRBV10-3,TGTGCCATCAGGGACAGCGGCCAAGAGACCCAGTACTTC,CAIRDSGQETQYF
few,NA,TRBJ2-7,TRBV7-2,TGTGCCAGCAGCTTAGTTGCGGGGCCGTCCTACGAGCAGTACTTC,CASSLVAGPSYEQYF
many,TRBD2,TRBJ2-2,TRBV7-9,TGTGCCAGCAGCTTACAAGCGGGATTAACCGGGGAGCTGTTTTTT,CASSLQAGLTGELFF